A single sample gave rise to the 23 T cell receptor beta chains below, sequenced in a study of T-cell reconstitution after alpha-beta-depleted transplantation in children. Using unique molecular identifiers, the investigators prepared the TCRbeta library. One entry per CDR3 protein, called by TCRdb with MiXCR from the PCR reads. The table has 490,000 or so distinct CDR3 sequences, approximately 13% seen once. The starting material was PBMCs from the stem cell graft donor, obtained from the stem cell graft. Receptors originate from a human donor who donated a stem cell graft to a child with combined immunodeficiency.

This clonotype was seen a handful of times. V and J are TRBV9 and TRBJ2-1; D unclear. The length of the CDR3 is 14 residues. Trimming removed 4 bases from V and 3 bases from J, with 11 bases in between. CDR1 is SGDLS and CDR2 is YYNGEE in the germline V gene. The CDR3 loop is CASSPGPVYNEQFF. DNA for the CDR3: TGTGCCAGCAGCCCGGGCCCCGTCTACAATGAGCAGTTCTTC.

V gene TRBV2 combines with J gene TRBJ2-7; D is undetermined. Trimming cost V 3 bases and J 3 bases, with 12 bases left between them. The CDR3 sequence is 14 residues long. Germline CDR1 reads SNHLY; CDR2 reads FYNNEI. The chain's CDR3 is CASSDSHRLYEQYF. As DNA, the CDR3 is TGTGCCAGCAGTGATTCGCATCGGCTCTACGAGCAGTACTTC.

The chain has TRBV29-1 and TRBJ1-2; possibly TRBD1 for D (5 bases). There are 11 residues in the CDR3. Trimming cost V 6 bases and J 7 bases, with 12 bases left between them. The germline gives CDR1 SQVTM, CDR2 ANQGSEA. CDR3 residues: CSVSGTTGYTF. Here the CDR3 DNA reads TGCAGCGTAAGCGGGACGACTGGCTACACCTTC. The full variable domain, in which reference TRBV29-1 and TRBJ1-2 provide the parts outside the CDR3, is SAVISQKPSRDICQRGTSLTIQCQVDSQVTMMFWYRQQPGQSLTLIATANQGSEATYESGFVIDKFPISRPNLTFSTLTVSNMSPEDSSIYLCSVSGTTGYTFGSGTRLTVV.

The V call is TRBV9, the J call TRBJ2-3; D remains unclear. This CDR3 is 13 amino acids long. The germline V and J ends were trimmed by 5 bases and 4 bases, with 11 bases remaining between them. From germline, CDR1 is SGDLS and CDR2 YYNGEE. The CDR3 reads CASSRWGSDTQYF. DNA for the CDR3: TGTGCCAGCAGTCGGTGGGGTTCAGATACGCAGTATTTT.

This clonotype was counted at least ten times. CDR3 region: CASRELAGTYNEQFF. In DNA form, the CDR3 reads TGTGCCAGCAGGGAATTAGCGGGCACCTACAATGAGCAGTTCTTC. V gene TRBV12-3 or TRBV12-4 combines with J gene TRBJ2-1; TRBD2 matches 7 bases. The CDR3 consists of 15 residues. Unmatched junction bases numbered 7, after V lost 6 bases and J lost 2 bases.

V is TRBV6-2 or TRBV6-3 and J is TRBJ2-5; weak D call: TRBD2 (6 bases). CDR1 and CDR2 (germline): MNHEY, SVGEGT. The CDR3 loop spans 14 amino acids. Trimming stripped 4 bases from V and 4 bases from J, with 13 bases between. The CDR3 loop reads CASSSGAATETQYF. The CDR3, as DNA: TGTGCCAGCAGTTCGGGAGCGGCGACAGAGACCCAGTACTTC.

The table lists this clonotype with a few counts. V usage is TRBV27 and J usage is TRBJ2-5, with TRBD1 identical over 8 bases. The CDR3 spans 14 residues. The germline gives CDR1 MNHEY, CDR2 SMNVEV (reference sequence). V dropped 10 bases and J dropped 4; count of bases not matched to a gene: 11. This CDR3 reads CATIQGQGGETQYF. The DNA of the CDR3 is TGTGCCACTATACAAGGACAGGGTGGAGAGACCCAGTACTTC.

This clonotype came up a few times. J is TRBJ2-1 and V is TRBV6-2 or TRBV6-3, with no clear D. CDR3 length: 13 residues. Trimming stripped 10 bases from V and 4 bases from J, with 14 bases between. Per the germline V gene, CDR1 is MNHEY and CDR2 is SVGEGT. The CDR3 DNA sequence: TGTGCCACCGGTTTGTCCAGTTACAATGAGCAGTTCTTC. Protein: CATGLSSYNEQFF.

Many counts were recorded for this clonotype. The CDR3 is CASSPTGGGYNEQFF. CDR3 DNA: TGTGCCAGCAGTCCTACAGGGGGCGGCTACAATGAGCAGTTCTTC. The chain combines TRBV6-4 with TRBJ2-1, with 9 bases aligning to TRBD1. Germline CDR1 is MRHNA and CDR2 is SNTAGT. The CDR3 runs 15 residues. Trimming took 5 bases from V and 3 from J; bases not matched to a gene: 5.

A few counts support this clonotype. This chain joins TRBV6-5 and TRBJ2-2, with D maybe TRBD2 (5 bases). The CDR3 extends over 16 amino acids. V dropped 5 bases and J dropped 5 bases, with 18 bases sitting between them. The germline gives CDR1 MNHEY, CDR2 SVGAGI. The CDR3 sequence: CASSPGLQRQTGELFF. The CDR3, as DNA: TGTGCCAGCAGTCCCGGACTCCAAAGGCAAACCGGGGAGCTGTTTTTT.

This clonotype came up many times. The chain combines TRBV6-1 with TRBJ1-5; D is perhaps TRBD1 (5 bases). Germline CDR1 and CDR2: MNHNS and SASEGT. There are 14 residues in the CDR3. Trimming cost V 2 bases and J 7 bases, with 12 bases left between them. The CDR3 is CASSEMGDRQPQHF. For the CDR3, the DNA is TGTGCCAGCAGTGAAATGGGGGATCGACAGCCCCAGCATTTT.

A word on this clonotype: A junction boundary mismatches the germline segment, possibly from a read error. The chain uses TRBV3-1 and TRBJ2-5, with a weak D call TRBD1 (6 bases). Germline V lookup: CDR1 LGHDT, CDR2 YNNKEL (reference sequence). The CDR3 sequence is 14 residues long. CDR3 sequence: CASSRLQGQEAQYF. The CDR3 nucleotides are TGTGCCAGCAGCCGCCTACAGGGCCAAGAGGCCCAGTACTTC.

There are a few counts of this clonotype. This sequence joins TRBV6-4 and TRBJ1-4; maybe TRBD1 (5 bases). V shed 4 bases and J shed 8 bases, with 14 bases lying between them. This CDR3 is 14 amino acids long. Germline CDR1 and CDR2: MRHNA and SNTAGT. CDR3 sequence (DNA): TGTGCCAGCAGTGGAGGTCAGGAGGGGGAAAAACTGTTTTTT. This codes for CASSGGQEGEKLFF.

The chain links TRBV11-3 to TRBJ2-5; 12 bases agree with TRBD2. The CDR3 is 17 amino acids. Germline trimming cut 2 bases from V and 2 bases from J; bases unmatched to any gene: 6. From germline, CDR1 is SGHNT and CDR2 YENEEA. CDR3 DNA sequence: TGTGCCAGCAGCTTAAGGTTCGGACTAGCGGGACAAGAGACCCAGTACTTC. Translated: CASSLRFGLAGQETQYF.

This clonotype was found a few times. V usage is TRBV13 and J usage is TRBJ2-1; D call uncertain. CDR3 length: 12 residues. Trimming cost V 5 bases and J 8 bases, with 10 bases left between them. Germline CDR1 reads PRHDT; CDR2 reads FYEKMQ (reference sequence). CDR3 sequence (DNA): TGTGCCAGCAGCAATCAAGAGCATGAGCAGTTCTTC. Translation: CASSNQEHEQFF. The full variable domain, completed using reference TRBV13 and TRBJ2-1, is AAGVIQSPRHLIKEKRETATLKCYPIPRHDTVYWYQQGPGQDPQFLISFYEKMQSDKGSIPDRFSAQQFSDYHSELNMSSLELGDSALYFCASSNQEHEQFFGPGTRLTVL.

This chain uses TRBV7-3 with TRBJ2-2, with 8 bases matching TRBD2. Germline V gene lookup returns CDR1 SGHTA and CDR2 FQGTGA. V shed 1 base and J 4 bases; nucleotides not matched to a gene: 5. This CDR3 comprises 16 residues. This CDR3 reads CASSLNSGGATGELFF. The CDR3 nucleotides read TGTGCCAGCAGCTTAAACTCGGGGGGGGCCACCGGGGAGCTGTTTTTT.

This clonotype was picked up a small number of times. The chain couples TRBV15 to TRBJ2-7, with TRBD2 identical over 12 bases. J gave up 7 bases and V 1 base, and 2 bases lay outside the gene matches. The CDR3 loop spans 14 amino acids. Germline V gene lookup returns CDR1 LNHNV and CDR2 YYDKDF (reference sequence). This chain's CDR3 is CATSRGLAGEEQYF. The CDR3 coding sequence is TGTGCCACCAGCAGAGGACTAGCGGGAGAAGAGCAGTACTTC. Variable domain in full (rest from reference TRBV15 and TRBJ2-7): DAMVIQNPRYQVTQFGKPVTLSCSQTLNHNVMYWYQQKSSQAPKLLFHYYDKDFNNEADTPDNFQSRRPNTSFCFLDIRSPGLGDTAMYLCATSRGLAGEEQYFGPGTRLTVT.

J is TRBJ2-5 and V is TRBV12-3 or TRBV12-4, with a tentative D call TRBD2 (7 bases). This CDR3 has 14 amino acids. Trimming removed 7 bases at V and 5 bases at J, with 17 bases between. CDR3 loop: CASTIKGGWETQYF. CDR3 sequence (DNA): TGTGCCAGCACCATAAAGGGGGGGTGGGAGACCCAGTACTTC.

The rearrangement uses TRBV12-3 or TRBV12-4 and TRBJ2-1; 12 bases match TRBD2. This CDR3 is built from 15 residues. Germline trimming cut 5 bases from V and 8 bases from J; bases unmatched to any gene: 7. CDR3 in amino acids: CASSKMTSGRDEQFF. CDR3 nucleotide sequence: TGTGCCAGCAGTAAAATGACTAGCGGGAGAGATGAGCAGTTCTTC.

This clonotype occurred many times. The J gene is TRBJ2-1, the V gene TRBV7-3, with 10 bases lining up with TRBD1. V lost 3 bases and J lost 6; bases outside the gene matches: 2. Per the germline V gene, CDR1 is SGHTA and CDR2 is FQGTGA. This CDR3 comprises 14 residues. CDR3 DNA: TGTGCCAGCAGCTTGGGACAGGGGAGCAATGAGCAGTTCTTC. Translated, it gives CASSLGQGSNEQFF.

The chain is built from TRBV29-1 and TRBJ2-1; TRBD2 matches at 7 bases. The CDR3 covers 10 residues. The V segment lost 7 bases and the J segment 9 bases; nucleotides outside the gene matches: 3. CDR1 and CDR2 (germline): SQVTM, ANQGSEA. The CDR3 reads CSAGGGEQFF. The CDR3, as DNA: TGCAGCGCTGGGGGGGGTGAGCAGTTCTTC.

This clonotype was counted ten times or more. V usage is TRBV4-3 and J usage is TRBJ2-7; tentatively, D is TRBD2 (5 bases). The length of the CDR3 is 14 residues. Deletions cut 1 base from V and 1 base from J, with 8 bases between. The V gene's germline CDR1 is LGHNA and CDR2 YSLEER. CDR3 loop: CASSQGRVSYEQYF. Written as DNA, the CDR3 is TGCGCCAGCAGCCAAGGGCGGGTATCCTACGAGCAGTACTTC.

This clonotype has more than one count but fewer than ten. The rearrangement uses TRBV2 and TRBJ1-6; D is ambiguous. The CDR3 is 14 residues long. V lost 8 bases, J lost 1 base, and 9 bases lay in between. Germline V gene lookup returns CDR1 SNHLY and CDR2 FYNNEI. In DNA, the CDR3 is TGTGCCAGCGCCAGGCAGTCCTATAATTCACCCCTCCACTTT. It specifies CASARQSYNSPLHF.